The entry below gives a single TCR beta chain sequence along with its context. The sample originates from a study of blood T cell repertoires in COVID-19. The overall study: T cells, B-cell-depleted T cells, or PBMCs provided the cDNA or gDNA that served as material.

Trimming took off 6 bases at V and 9 bases at J, with 21 bases between the two ends. CDR3 length equals 14 residues. CDR1 and CDR2 from the germline V gene are SQVTM and ANQGSEA. Per the authors' pipeline: By means of reference gene primer amplification, nucleated cell counts were estimated. Produced via immunoSEQ multiplex PCR; TCRdb's table is partial and in-frame only. Clonal size and the V and J genes are those of that table, whereas D and trimming came from the DNA. The table has roughly 250,000 clones, around 89% seen once. The chain combines TRBV29-1 with TRBJ2-1; a weak D match, TRBD1 (6 bases). The clonotype originates from a young man with acute or convalescent COVID-19. Material: peripheral blood. The CDR3 protein is CSVGQWTALSEQFF. The DNA for the CDR3 is TGCAGCGTGGGGCAATGGACAGCTCTTAGTGAGCAGTTCTTC.